The 13 T cell receptor beta chains below come from one sample, sequenced in a study of blood T cells in healthy people across ages. Primers used in a second PCR of about 6 to 11 cycles were a sample-barcoded 5' primer and a J-beta primer mix. TCRdb ran MiXCR on the 5' RACE reads and lists one entry per CDR3 protein. The sample holds about 680,000 distinct CDR3 sequences, about 52% seen once. The source material was blood. The receptors were gathered from a woman aged 55-70 years in good health.

The chain carries TRBV20-1 and TRBJ2-7; 7 bases match TRBD1. Per germline, CDR1 DFQATT and CDR2 SNEGSKA (reference sequence). The V segment lost 0 bases and the J segment 3 bases; nucleotides outside the gene matches: 11. This CDR3 is 16 amino acids long. CDR3 nucleotide sequence: TGCAGTGCTAGAGAAACCGACGGGACAGAATTCTACGAGCAGTACTTC. Translating gives CSARETDGTEFYEQYF.

CDR3 nucleotides: TGCAGTGCTAGCGGACCAGTGGTAGAGACCCAGTACTTC. Its protein product is CSASGPVVETQYF. The chain combines TRBV20-1 with TRBJ2-5; D gene unclear. The CDR3 runs 13 residues. The V gene lost 3 bases and the J gene lost 4 bases, with 12 bases spanning the gap. CDR1 is DFQATT and CDR2 is SNEGSKA in the germline V gene (reference sequence).

The genes are TRBV20-1 and TRBJ2-4, with D perhaps matching TRBD2 (6 bases). With the DNA end fitting TRBJ2-7 better, the J assignment may be wrong. The CDR3 has 13 amino acids. Germline CDR1 reads DFQATT; CDR2 reads SNEGSKA (reference sequence). The CDR3 DNA sequence: TGCAGCCAGGCCGGGAGAAACTCCTACGAGCAGTACTTC. It translates to CSQAGRNSYEQYF.

The chain carries TRBV27 and TRBJ2-3; a possible D gene is TRBD2 (7 bases). The germline V gene has CDR1 MNHEY and CDR2 SMNVEV (reference sequence). This CDR3 spans 17 amino acids. Trimming shortened V by 5 bases and J by 6 bases, and 24 bases separated the two germline ends. This CDR3 reads CASSLRYRGAPTDTQYF. CDR3 coding DNA: TGTGCCAGCAGTCTACGTTATCGGGGGGCGCCTACCGATACGCAGTATTTT.

The gene calls are TRBV29-1 and TRBJ2-7, with 12 bases matching TRBD1. The V segment lost 4 bases and the J segment 2 bases; nucleotides outside the gene matches: 12. The germline CDR1 and CDR2 sequences are SQVTM and ANQGSEA. The length of the CDR3 is 17 residues. The CDR3 sequence: CSVAVGQGAWGTYEQYF. The CDR3 DNA sequence: TGCAGCGTTGCAGTGGGACAGGGGGCGTGGGGAACCTACGAGCAGTACTTC.

The chain employs TRBV7-2 and TRBJ2-1; 12 bases fit TRBD2. The CDR3 length is 15 residues. V dropped 4 bases and J dropped 6; count of bases not matched to a gene: 4. Germline CDR1 and CDR2: SGHTA and FQGNSA. The CDR3 DNA reads TGTGCCAGCAGCTCTACTAGCGGGAGGACCAATGAGCAGTTCTTC. Its translation: CASSSTSGRTNEQFF.

The rearrangement links TRBV3-1 to TRBJ2-3; a weak D match, TRBD2 (5 bases). Germline V gives CDR1 LGHDT, CDR2 YNNKEL (reference sequence). This CDR3 region has 16 residues. Trimming stripped 4 bases from V and 3 bases from J, with 17 bases between. CDR3 protein: CASSPAFSSLTDTQYF. The CDR3 DNA follows: TGTGCCAGCAGCCCTGCATTCTCTAGCTTAACAGATACGCAGTATTTT.

The rearrangement uses TRBV9 and TRBJ2-3; 14 bases align to TRBD2. V lost 2 bases to trimming and J lost 6 bases; unmatched junction nucleotides: 8. The CDR3 contains 17 residues. The germline CDR1 and CDR2 sequences are SGDLS and YYNGEE. This CDR3 is CASSVDGLAGGSDTQYF. In DNA, the CDR3 is TGTGCCAGCAGCGTGGATGGACTAGCGGGAGGATCCGATACGCAGTATTTT.

V and J are TRBV20-1 and TRBJ2-3; 9 bases map to TRBD2. CDR1 is DFQATT and CDR2 is SNEGSKA in the germline V gene (reference sequence). This CDR3 has 14 amino acids. V was pared by 5 bases and J by 2 bases, with 5 bases of the junction left unmatched. This chain's CDR3 is CSAATSGNTDTQYF. The CDR3 DNA reads as TGCAGTGCTGCGACTAGCGGCAACACAGATACGCAGTATTTT.

The chain couples TRBV10-3 to TRBJ1-2; 10 bases agree with TRBD1. V shed 3 bases and J 2 bases; nucleotides not matched to a gene: 3. CDR1 ENHRY and CDR2 SYGVKD come from the germline V gene. There are 15 residues in the CDR3. This CDR3 is CAISDPGQGNYGYTF. CDR3 sequence (DNA): TGTGCCATCAGTGATCCGGGACAGGGGAACTATGGCTACACCTTC.

This clonotype was counted a few times. This sequence joins TRBV27 and TRBJ2-4; TRBD1 matches at 7 bases. Germline loops: CDR1 MNHEY, CDR2 SMNVEV (reference sequence). The CDR3 is 15 amino acids. Trimming at V came to 3 bases and at J to 4 bases, leaving 6 bases not matched to a gene. The CDR3 nucleotides are TGTGCCAGCAGTTTGGCGACAGGGTTTAAAAACATTCAGTACTTC. This gives the protein CASSLATGFKNIQYF.

J is TRBJ1-6 and V is TRBV2; 8 bases fit TRBD1. With V trimmed by 6 bases and J by 10 bases, 8 bases remained unmatched. This CDR3 region has 14 residues. Germline values: CDR1 SNHLY, CDR2 FYNNEI. The CDR3 spells CASSGQGERSPLHF. CDR3 nucleotide sequence: TGTGCCAGCAGCGGACAGGGTGAGCGCTCACCCCTCCACTTT.

In its sample, this clonotype was seen many times. The rearrangement uses TRBV12-3 or TRBV12-4 and TRBJ2-3; weak D call: TRBD2 (6 bases). The CDR3 has 15 amino acids. V was shortened by 3 bases and J by 6 bases, with 16 bases between the two germline ends. The CDR3 is CASSFSRGPGDTQYF. The DNA for the CDR3 is TGTGCCAGCAGTTTTTCGCGGGGCCCTGGGGATACGCAGTATTTT.